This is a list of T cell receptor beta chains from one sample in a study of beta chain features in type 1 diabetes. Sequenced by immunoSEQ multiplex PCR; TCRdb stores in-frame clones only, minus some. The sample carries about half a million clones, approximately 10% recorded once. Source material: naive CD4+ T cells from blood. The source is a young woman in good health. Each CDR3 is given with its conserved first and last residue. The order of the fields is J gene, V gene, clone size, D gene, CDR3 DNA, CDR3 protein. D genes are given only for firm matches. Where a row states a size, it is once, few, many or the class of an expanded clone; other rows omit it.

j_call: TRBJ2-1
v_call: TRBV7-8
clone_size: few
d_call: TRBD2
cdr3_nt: TGTGCCAGCAGCCAACTAGCGGGAGGTCGTGGTGAGCAGTTCTTC
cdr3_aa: CASSQLAGGRGEQFF

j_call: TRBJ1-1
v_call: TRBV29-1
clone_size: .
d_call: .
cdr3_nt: TGCAGCGTTCAAAGCGGGACGTGGAACACTGAAGCTTTCTTT
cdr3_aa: CSVQSGTWNTEAFF

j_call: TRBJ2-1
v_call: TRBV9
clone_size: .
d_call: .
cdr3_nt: TGTGCCAGCAGCAGACCCGGGGCCCGGACTAATGAGCAGTTCTTC
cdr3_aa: CASSRPGARTNEQFF

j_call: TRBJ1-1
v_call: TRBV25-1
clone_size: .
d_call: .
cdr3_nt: TGTGCCAGCAGTGACGCTAATAGTGGGGCTTTCTTT
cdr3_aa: CASSDANSGAFF

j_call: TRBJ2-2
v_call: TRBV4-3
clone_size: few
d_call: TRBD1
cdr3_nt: TGCGCCAGCAGCCAAGATCTAGACAGGGGGTTTCGGGCCGGGGAGCTGTTTTTT
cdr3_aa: CASSQDLDRGFRAGELFF

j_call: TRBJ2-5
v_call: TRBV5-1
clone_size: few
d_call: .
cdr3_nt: TGCGCCAGCAGCTTGGGAGCCAGACGAGAGACCCAGTACTTC
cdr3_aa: CASSLGARRETQYF

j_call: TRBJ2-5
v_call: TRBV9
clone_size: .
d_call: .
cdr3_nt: TGTGCCAGCAGCGCAGACGGGAAAGAGACCCAGTACTTC
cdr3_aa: CASSADGKETQYF

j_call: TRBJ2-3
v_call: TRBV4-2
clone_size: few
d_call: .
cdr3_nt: TGTGCCAGCAGGGAAAGCACAGATACGCAGTATTTT
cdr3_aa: CASRESTDTQYF

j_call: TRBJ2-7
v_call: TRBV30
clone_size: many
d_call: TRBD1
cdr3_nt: TGTGCCTTAGGACAGGGGTGGGACGAGCAGTACTTC
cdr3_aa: CALGQGWDEQYF

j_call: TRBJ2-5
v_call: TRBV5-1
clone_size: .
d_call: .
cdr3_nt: TGCGCCAGCAGCTCACCCGACTTACAAGAGACCCAGTACTTC
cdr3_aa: CASSSPDLQETQYF

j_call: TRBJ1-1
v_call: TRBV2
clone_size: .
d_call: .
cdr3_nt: TGTGCCAGCAGTGACAGGGGCGTTGGGATCTTT
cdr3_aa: CASSDRGVGIF

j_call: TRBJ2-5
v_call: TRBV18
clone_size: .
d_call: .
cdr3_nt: TGTGCCAGCTCACCCCAATCGGGTCAAGAGACCCAGTACTTC
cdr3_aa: CASSPQSGQETQYF

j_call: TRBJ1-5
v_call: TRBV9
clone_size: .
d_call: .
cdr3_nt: TGTGCCAGCAGCGTAGGTGACCTAGGGAATCAGCCCCAGCATTTT
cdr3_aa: CASSVGDLGNQPQHF

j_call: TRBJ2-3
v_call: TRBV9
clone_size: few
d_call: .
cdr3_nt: TGTGCCAGCAGCGTAGGACCAGCAGATACGCAGTATTTT
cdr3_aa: CASSVGPADTQYF

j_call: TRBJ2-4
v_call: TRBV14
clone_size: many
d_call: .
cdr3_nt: TGTGCCAGCAGCCAAGTGGGGTACATTCAGTACTTC
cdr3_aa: CASSQVGYIQYF

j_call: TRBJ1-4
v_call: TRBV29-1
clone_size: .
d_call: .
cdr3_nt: TGCAGCGTTGAATTCAGACACGTCGAAAAACTGTTTTTT
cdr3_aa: CSVEFRHVEKLFF

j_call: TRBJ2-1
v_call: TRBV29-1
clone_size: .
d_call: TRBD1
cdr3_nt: TGCAGCGTTGAAGAAAACAGGGGGTTAAATTTCGGGCAGTTCTTC
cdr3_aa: CSVEENRGLNFGQFF

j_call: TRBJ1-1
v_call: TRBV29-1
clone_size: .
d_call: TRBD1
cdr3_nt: TGCAGCGCTGCAGACAGGGGGCGAATGAACACTGAAGCTTTCTTT
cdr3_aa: CSAADRGRMNTEAFF

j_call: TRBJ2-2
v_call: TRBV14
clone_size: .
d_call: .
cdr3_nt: TGTGCCAGCAGCCAAATTCAGGGCGGGGAGCTGTTTTTT
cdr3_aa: CASSQIQGGELFF

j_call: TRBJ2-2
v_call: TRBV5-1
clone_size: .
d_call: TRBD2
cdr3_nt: TGCGCCAGCAGCCCCGCTGCGGGGGGGAACACCGGGGAGCTGTTTTTT
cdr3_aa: CASSPAAGGNTGELFF

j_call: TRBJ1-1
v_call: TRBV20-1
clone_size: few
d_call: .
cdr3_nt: TGCAGTGCTGTCCGGAACACTGAAGCTTTCTTT
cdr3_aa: CSAVRNTEAFF

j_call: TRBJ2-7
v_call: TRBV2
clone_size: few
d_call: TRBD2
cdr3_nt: TGTGCCAGCAGTGGAATAGCGGGAGCCTACGAGCAGTACTTC
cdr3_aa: CASSGIAGAYEQYF

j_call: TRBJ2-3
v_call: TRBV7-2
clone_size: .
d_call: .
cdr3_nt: TGTGCCAGCAGCTTAAGAAGGGTTACGCAGTATTTT
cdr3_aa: CASSLRRVTQYF

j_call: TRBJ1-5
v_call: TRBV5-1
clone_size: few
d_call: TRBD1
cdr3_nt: TGCGCCAGCAGCTTGGATGGACAGGCTAATCAGCCCCAGCATTTT
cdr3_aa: CASSLDGQANQPQHF